This TCR beta chain was captured by sequencing in a study of control samples from healthy donors and cancer patients. Only in-frame clones appear in the TCRdb table, and some are missing; sequencing was by immunoSEQ multiplex PCR. The data hold roughly 70,000 clones, with about 80% observed a single time. This CDR3 spans 15 amino acids. The V end lost 6 bases, the J end lost 0 bases, and 9 bases lay between the germline ends. From germline, CDR1 is MNHNY and CDR2 SVGAGI (reference sequence). This clone was seen more than once but under ten times. The sample taken for sequencing was blood. The TCR comes from a middle-aged man in good health. J is TRBJ2-6 and V is TRBV6-6; D uncertain. CDR3 amino acids: CASSSLSSGANVLTF. For the CDR3, the DNA is TGTGCCAGCAGCTCTCTAAGCTCTGGGGCCAACGTCCTGACTTTC.